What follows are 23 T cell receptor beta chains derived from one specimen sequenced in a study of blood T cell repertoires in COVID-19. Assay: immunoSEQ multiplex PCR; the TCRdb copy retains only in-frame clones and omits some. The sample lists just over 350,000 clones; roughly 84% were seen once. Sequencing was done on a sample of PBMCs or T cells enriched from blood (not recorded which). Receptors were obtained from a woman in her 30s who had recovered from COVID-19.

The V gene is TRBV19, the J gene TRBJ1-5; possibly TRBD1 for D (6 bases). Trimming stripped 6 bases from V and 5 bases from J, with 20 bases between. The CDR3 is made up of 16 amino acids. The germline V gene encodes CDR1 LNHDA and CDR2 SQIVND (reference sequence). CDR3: CASRGTRGYTDQPQHF. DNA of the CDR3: TGTGCCAGTAGAGGGACACGTGGATATACGGATCAGCCCCAGCATTTT. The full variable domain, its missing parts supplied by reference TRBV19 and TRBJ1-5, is DGGITQSPKYLFRKEGQNVTLSCEQNLNHDAMYWYRQDPGQGLRLIYYSQIVNDFQKGDIAEGYSVSREKKESFPLTVTSAQKNPTAFYLCASRGTRGYTDQPQHFGDGTRLSIL.

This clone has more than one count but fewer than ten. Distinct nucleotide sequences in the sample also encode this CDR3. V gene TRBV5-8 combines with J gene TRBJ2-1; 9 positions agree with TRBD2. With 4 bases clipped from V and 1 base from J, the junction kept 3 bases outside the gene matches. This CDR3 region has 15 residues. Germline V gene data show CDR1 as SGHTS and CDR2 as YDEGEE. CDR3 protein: CASSLSGGSYNEQFF. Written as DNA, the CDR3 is TGTGCCAGCAGCCTTAGCGGGGGTTCCTACAATGAGCAGTTCTTC.

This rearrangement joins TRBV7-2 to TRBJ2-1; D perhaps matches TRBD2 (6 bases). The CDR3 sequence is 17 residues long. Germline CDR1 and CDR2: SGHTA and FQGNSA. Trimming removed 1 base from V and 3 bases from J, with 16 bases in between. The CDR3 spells CASSLDWAGTHYNEQFF. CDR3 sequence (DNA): TGTGCCAGCAGCTTAGATTGGGCGGGAACACACTACAATGAGCAGTTCTTC.

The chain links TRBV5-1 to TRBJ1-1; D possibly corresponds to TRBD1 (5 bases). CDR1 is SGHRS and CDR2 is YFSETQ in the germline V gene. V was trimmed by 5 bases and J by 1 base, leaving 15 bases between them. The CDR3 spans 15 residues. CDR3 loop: CASSSMGHPNTEAFF. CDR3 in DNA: TGCGCCAGCAGTTCCATGGGGCACCCGAACACTGAAGCTTTCTTT. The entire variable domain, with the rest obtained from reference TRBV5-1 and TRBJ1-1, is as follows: KAGVTQTPRYLIKTRGQQVTLSCSPISGHRSVSWYQQTPGQGLQFLFEYFSETQRNKGNFPGRFSGRQFSNSRSEMNVSTLELGDSALYLCASSSMGHPNTEAFFGQGTRLTVV.

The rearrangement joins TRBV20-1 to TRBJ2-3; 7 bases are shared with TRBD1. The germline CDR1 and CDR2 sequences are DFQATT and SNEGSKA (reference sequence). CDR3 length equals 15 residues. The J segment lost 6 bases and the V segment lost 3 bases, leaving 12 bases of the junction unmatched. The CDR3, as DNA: TGCAGTGCTAGTTCCCCTCGAGGGGGCGGGGATACGCAGTATTTT. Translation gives CSASSPRGGGDTQYF.

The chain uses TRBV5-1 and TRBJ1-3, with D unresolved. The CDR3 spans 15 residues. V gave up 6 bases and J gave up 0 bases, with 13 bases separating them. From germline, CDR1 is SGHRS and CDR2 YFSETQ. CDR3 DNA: TGCGCCAGCACCCCGGACTCGACCTCTGGAAACACCATATATTTT. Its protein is CASTPDSTSGNTIYF.

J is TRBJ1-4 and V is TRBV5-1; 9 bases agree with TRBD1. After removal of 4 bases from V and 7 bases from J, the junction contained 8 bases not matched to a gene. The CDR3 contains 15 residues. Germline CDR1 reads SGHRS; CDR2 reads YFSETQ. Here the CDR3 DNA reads TGCGCCAGCAGCGGGGGGGACAGGGTTCCTGAAAAACTGTTTTTT. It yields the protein CASSGGDRVPEKLFF.

The chain's CDR3 is CASSPRLGGETQYF. The DNA for the CDR3 is TGTGCCAGCAGCCCGCGACTAGGCGGCGAGACCCAGTACTTC. The chain couples TRBV7-9 to TRBJ2-5; maybe TRBD2 (6 bases). The CDR3 is 14 residues long. V gave up 5 bases and J gave up 5 bases, with 15 bases separating them. Germline V gene lookup returns CDR1 SEHNR and CDR2 FQNEAQ (reference sequence).

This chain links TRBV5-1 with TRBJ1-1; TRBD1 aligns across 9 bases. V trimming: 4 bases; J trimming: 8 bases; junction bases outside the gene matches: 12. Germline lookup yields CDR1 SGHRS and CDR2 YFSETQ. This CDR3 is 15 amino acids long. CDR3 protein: CASSRTPGDREEAFF. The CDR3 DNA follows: TGCGCCAGCAGCCGCACCCCCGGGGACAGGGAGGAAGCTTTCTTT.

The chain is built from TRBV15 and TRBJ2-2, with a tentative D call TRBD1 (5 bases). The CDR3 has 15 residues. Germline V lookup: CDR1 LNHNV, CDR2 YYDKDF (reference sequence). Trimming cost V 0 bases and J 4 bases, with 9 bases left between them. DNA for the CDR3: TGTGCCACCAGCAGAGATCAGCAGGGCACCGGGGAGCTGTTTTTT. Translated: CATSRDQQGTGELFF.

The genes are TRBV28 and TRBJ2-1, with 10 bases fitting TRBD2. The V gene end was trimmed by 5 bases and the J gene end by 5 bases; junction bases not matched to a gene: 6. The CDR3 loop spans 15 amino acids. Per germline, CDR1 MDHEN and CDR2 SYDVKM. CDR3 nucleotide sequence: TGTGCCAGCAGTCCCCGGACTAGCGGAAACAATGAGCAGTTCTTC. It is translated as CASSPRTSGNNEQFF.

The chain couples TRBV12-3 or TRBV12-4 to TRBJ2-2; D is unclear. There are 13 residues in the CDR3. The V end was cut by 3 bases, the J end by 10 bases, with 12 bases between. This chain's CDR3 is CASSFSAVVELFF. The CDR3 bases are TGTGCCAGCAGTTTCTCTGCGGTCGTGGAGCTGTTTTTT.

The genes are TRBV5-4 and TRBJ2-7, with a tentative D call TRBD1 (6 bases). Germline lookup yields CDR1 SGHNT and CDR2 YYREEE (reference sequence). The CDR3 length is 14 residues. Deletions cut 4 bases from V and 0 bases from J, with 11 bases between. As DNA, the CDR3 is TGTGCCAGCAGCGACCGGGACACCTCCTACGAGCAGTACTTC. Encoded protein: CASSDRDTSYEQYF.

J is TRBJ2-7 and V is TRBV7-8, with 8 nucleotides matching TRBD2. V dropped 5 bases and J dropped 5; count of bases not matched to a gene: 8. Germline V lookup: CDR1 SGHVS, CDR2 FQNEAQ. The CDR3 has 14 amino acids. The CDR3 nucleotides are TGTGCCAGCAGCCTTAGCGGGAAGTCTGACGAGCAGTACTTC. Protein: CASSLSGKSDEQYF.

CDR3 sequence (DNA): TGTGCCAGCAGGCGGGGAGGGGGGAGCTATGGCTACACCTTC. Protein: CASRRGGGSYGYTF. The chain recombines TRBV27 with TRBJ1-2, with D possibly matching TRBD1 (6 bases). The germline V gene has CDR1 MNHEY and CDR2 SMNVEV (reference sequence). With 6 bases removed from V and 4 bases from J, the gap between germline ends came to 15 bases. The CDR3 is 14 residues long.

The DNA of the CDR3 is TGTGCCAGCAGCCCCGGCGAAGGACTCACAGATACGCAGTATTTT. It is translated as CASSPGEGLTDTQYF. The J gene is TRBJ2-3, the V gene TRBV11-3; TRBD2 is a possible D gene (5 bases). CDR3 length: 15 amino acids. V was clipped by 5 bases and J by 2 bases, with 14 bases between them. CDR1 is SGHNT and CDR2 is YENEEA in the germline V gene. Together with reference TRBV11-3 and TRBJ2-3, the CDR3 gives the full variable domain: EAGVVQSPRYKIIEKKQPVAFWCNPISGHNTLYWYLQNLGQGPELLIRYENEEAVDDSQLPKDRFSAERLKGVDSTLKIQPAELGDSAVYLCASSPGEGLTDTQYFGPGTRLTVL.

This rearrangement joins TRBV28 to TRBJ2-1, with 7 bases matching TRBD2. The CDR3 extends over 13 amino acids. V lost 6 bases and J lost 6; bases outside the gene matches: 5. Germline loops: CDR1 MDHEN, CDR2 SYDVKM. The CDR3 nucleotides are TGTGCCAGCAGCGTCGCGGGGGTCAATGAGCAGTTCTTC. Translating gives CASSVAGVNEQFF.

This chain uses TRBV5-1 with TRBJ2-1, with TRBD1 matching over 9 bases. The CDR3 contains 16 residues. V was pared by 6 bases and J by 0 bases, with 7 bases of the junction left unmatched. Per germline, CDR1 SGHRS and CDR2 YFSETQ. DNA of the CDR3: TGCGCCAGCACCGACGGGACAGGGAGCTCCTACAATGAGCAGTTCTTC. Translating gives CASTDGTGSSYNEQFF.

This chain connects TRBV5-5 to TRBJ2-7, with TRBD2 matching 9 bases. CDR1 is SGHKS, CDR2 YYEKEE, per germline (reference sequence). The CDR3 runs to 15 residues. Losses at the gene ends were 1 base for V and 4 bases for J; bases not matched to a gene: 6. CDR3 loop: CASSLFAGGPYEQYF. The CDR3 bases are TGTGCCAGCAGCTTGTTTGCGGGAGGGCCGTACGAGCAGTACTTC.

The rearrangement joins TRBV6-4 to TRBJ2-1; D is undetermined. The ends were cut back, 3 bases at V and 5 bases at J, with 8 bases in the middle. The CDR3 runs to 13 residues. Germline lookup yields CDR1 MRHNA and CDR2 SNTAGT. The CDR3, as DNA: TGTGCCAGCAGTGAGAACGACAACAATGAGCAGTTCTTC. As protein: CASSENDNNEQFF.

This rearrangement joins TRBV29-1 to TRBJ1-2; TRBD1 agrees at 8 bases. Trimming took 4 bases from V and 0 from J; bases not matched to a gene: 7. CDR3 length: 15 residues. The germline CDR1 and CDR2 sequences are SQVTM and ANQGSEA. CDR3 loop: CSVGSRGPPNYGYTF. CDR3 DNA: TGCAGCGTTGGGAGCAGGGGGCCCCCTAACTATGGCTACACCTTC.

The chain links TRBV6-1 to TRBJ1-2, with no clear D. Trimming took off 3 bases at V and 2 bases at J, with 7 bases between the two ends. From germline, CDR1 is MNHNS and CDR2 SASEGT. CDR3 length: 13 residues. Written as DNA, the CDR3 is TGTGCCAGCAGTGAGGGCAAGAACTATGGCTACACCTTC. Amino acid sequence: CASSEGKNYGYTF.

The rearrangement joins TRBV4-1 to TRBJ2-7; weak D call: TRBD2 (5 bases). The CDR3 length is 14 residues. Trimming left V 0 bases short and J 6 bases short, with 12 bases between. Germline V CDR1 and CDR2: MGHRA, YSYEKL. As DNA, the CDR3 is TGCGCCAGCAGCCAAGAACGGGGTGCGGCCGAGCAGTACTTC. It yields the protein CASSQERGAAEQYF.